The sequence of this T cell receptor (beta chain) was determined in a study of T cell repertoires in cytomegalovirus infection. As for this clonotype: A much larger clone lies one base from this, so it may be a read error.

Per the germline V gene, CDR1 is LNHDA and CDR2 is SQIVND (reference sequence). This CDR3 spans 13 amino acids. TCRdb passed the reads through MiXCR, listing each CDR3 protein once. Found here are about 530,000 distinct CDR3 sequences, 26% of them singletons; the top ten hold about 12%. This chain uses TRBV19 with TRBJ2-1; 7 nucleotides align to TRBD2. The TCR was taken from a human donor in good health (CMV status not recorded). Some clones in this sample may be carry-over from other donors' samples. Sequenced input: PBMCs. CDR3 bases: TGTACCAGTGGCGGGAGAGCGTACAATGAGCAGTTCTTC. Encoded protein: CTSGGRAYNEQFF.